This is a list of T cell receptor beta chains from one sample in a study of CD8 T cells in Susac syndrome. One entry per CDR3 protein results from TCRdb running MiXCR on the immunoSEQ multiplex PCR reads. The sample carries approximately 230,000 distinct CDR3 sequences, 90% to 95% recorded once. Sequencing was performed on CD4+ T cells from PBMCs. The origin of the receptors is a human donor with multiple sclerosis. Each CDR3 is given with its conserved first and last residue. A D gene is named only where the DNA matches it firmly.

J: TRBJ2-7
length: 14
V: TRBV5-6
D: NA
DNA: TGTGCCAGCAGTTTTACAGGGAGGTCCAACGAGCAGTACTTC
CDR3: CASSFTGRSNEQYF

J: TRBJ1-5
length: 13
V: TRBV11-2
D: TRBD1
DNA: TGTGCCAGCAGCCGCGGGACAGGTCAGCCCCAGCATTTT
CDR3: CASSRGTGQPQHF

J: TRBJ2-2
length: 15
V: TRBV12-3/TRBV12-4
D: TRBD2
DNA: TGTGCCAGCAGGCCTAGCGGGGGAAACACCGGGGAGCTGTTTTTT
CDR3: CASRPSGGNTGELFF

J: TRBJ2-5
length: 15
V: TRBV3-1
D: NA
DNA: TGTGCCAGCAGCCAAGATGCGACAAGACAAGAGACCCAGTACTTC
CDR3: CASSQDATRQETQYF

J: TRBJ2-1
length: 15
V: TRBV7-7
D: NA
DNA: TGTGCCAGCAGCCCGGCATTGAGCTCCTACAATGAGCAGTTCTTC
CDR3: CASSPALSSYNEQFF

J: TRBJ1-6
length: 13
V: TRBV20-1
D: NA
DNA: TGCAGTGCCGGCGGCGGAGGGAATACACCCCTCCACTTT
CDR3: CSAGGGGNTPLHF

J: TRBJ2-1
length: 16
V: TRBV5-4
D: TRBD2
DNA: TGTGCCAGCAGCTTTGATGGCCTAGCGGGAGAGAATGAGCAGTTCTTC
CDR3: CASSFDGLAGENEQFF

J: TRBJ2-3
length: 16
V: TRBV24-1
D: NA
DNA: TGTGCCACCAGTGATACGGAGGGCAGGGGGATAGATACGCAGTATTTT
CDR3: CATSDTEGRGIDTQYF

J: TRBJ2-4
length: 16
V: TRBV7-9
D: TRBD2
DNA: TGTGCCAGCAGCCGCTTAGGACTAGCGGGGCGTAACATTCAGTACTTC
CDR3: CASSRLGLAGRNIQYF

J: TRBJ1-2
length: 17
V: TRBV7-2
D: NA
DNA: TGTGCCAGCAGCATAGGGCTGTGGGGAGGGGCGAACTATGGCTACACCTTC
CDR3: CASSIGLWGGANYGYTF

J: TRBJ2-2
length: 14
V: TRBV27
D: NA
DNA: TGTGCCAGCAGTTTACGAGGGGACACCGGGGAGCTGTTTTTT
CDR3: CASSLRGDTGELFF

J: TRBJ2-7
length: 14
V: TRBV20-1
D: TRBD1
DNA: TGCAGTGCTAGGAGGACAGGAAACCCCTACGAGCAGTACTTC
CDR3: CSARRTGNPYEQYF

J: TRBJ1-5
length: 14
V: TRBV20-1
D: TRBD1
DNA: TGCAGTGCTCCCCGGGACAGGGGGACCCAGCCCCAGCATTTT
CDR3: CSAPRDRGTQPQHF

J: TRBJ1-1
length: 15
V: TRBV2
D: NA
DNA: TGTGCCAGCAGTGAACTCGCAGGAGTGAACACTGAAGCTTTCTTT
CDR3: CASSELAGVNTEAFF

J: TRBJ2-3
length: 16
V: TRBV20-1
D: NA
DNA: TGCAGTGCTAGAGATGCTGCGGGGGCCAGCACAGATACGCAGTATTTT
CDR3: CSARDAAGASTDTQYF

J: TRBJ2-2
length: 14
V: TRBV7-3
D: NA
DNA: TGTGCCAGCAGTTCCGGGACATACACCGGGGAGCTGTTTTTT
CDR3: CASSSGTYTGELFF

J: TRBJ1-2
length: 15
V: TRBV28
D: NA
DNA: TGTGCCAGCAGGGCGACCGGGACCCGGGGCTACGGCTACACCTTC
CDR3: CASRATGTRGYGYTF

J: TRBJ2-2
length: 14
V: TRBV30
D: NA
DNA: TGTGCCTGGAATGGAGCACCTAACACCGGGGAGCTGTTTTTT
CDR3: CAWNGAPNTGELFF

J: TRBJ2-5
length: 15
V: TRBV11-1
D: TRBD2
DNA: TGTGCCAGCAGCTACCATAGCGGGGGGCCCGGGACCCAGTACTTC
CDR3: CASSYHSGGPGTQYF

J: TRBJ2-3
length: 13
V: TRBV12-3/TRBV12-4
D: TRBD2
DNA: TGTGCCAGCAGAACTAGCGGGAGGGATACGCAGTATTTT
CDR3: CASRTSGRDTQYF

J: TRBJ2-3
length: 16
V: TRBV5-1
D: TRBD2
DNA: TGCGCCAGCACGGGGGGACCTGAGGAGGTTACAGATACGCAGTATTTT
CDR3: CASTGGPEEVTDTQYF